This TCR beta chain was identified during a study of cytomegalovirus exposure and HLA in healthy donors (dated by TCRdb to 2017 to 2019). For context, the study as a whole: According to an earlier analysis of a few hundred of the donors, 150 million to 200 million T cells yielded 117 million unique TCR beta sequences and around 280 Gb of sequence data. About 280 gigabases of sequencing data and around 80 million unique TCR sequences made up an early release that covered approximately 700 HLA-typed donors. Of the roughly 400 genotyped donors, 65% to 90% fell in the genetic ancestry cluster associated with self-reported Caucasian donors. The study aimed to test whether signatures of past pathogen exposure could be identified by cataloging public T cell receptors. The study profiled the T cell repertoires of about 640 subjects by immunosequencing and related them to cytomegalovirus serostatus. In addition to the first cohort of around 670 subjects, a separate validation cohort of 120 different subjects was used. The study combined high-throughput TCR immunosequencing, statistical association of individual TCRs with disease status, and machine learning to predict cytomegalovirus infection status. In a later analysis, previously published TCR beta repertoires from more than 500 donors were re-analyzed and high-resolution HLA genotyping was added so that TCR occurrence patterns could be studied. In the later analysis, no new phenotypic data were used to find candidate immune exposures; instead, reliance was placed on TCR beta sequences and their occurrence across donors. In an earlier analysis of about 590 of the donors, high-throughput TCR beta sequencing was used to judge whether each TCR beta V gene segment behaved as functional or pseudogenic. Donor age, sex, ethnicity and CMV serostatus were compiled alongside the repertoire data. A later genetic analysis took genome-wide SNP genotypes for about three fifths of the 666 donors and used that subset as a discovery cohort. All discovery cohort repertoires had been generated on a single sequencing platform. Class I and class II HLA loci were covered by the typing at four-digit resolution. The number of donors typed differed by locus, with roughly 629-640 for A, B, C, DRB1 and DQB1, about 500 for DQA1, 606 for DPA1, and under 490 for DPB1. Roughly 5 DR-DQ haplotypes were handled as single units for association and clustering because linkage in the cohort was strong. On average, over 200,000 unique TCR beta nucleotide sequences were sequenced per donor among 398 genotyped donors of the cohort, with 15% to 20% of those sequences being non-productive. Broader findings and caveats from the paper: Compared with the roughly 670-donor mean, donors in an Asian-associated ancestry cluster had fewer N-insertions in productive TCRs, according to a later genetic analysis. Because counts were too low, roughly 18 rarely observed V segments, including chromosome 9 orphons, were left out of the earlier analysis of approximately 580 of the donors. The study listed 164 TCR beta chains as associated with cytomegalovirus. According to a later analysis, parvovirus B19, influenza, CMV and Epstein-Barr virus appeared linked to several top co-occurrence clusters. A later analysis found that most CMV-associated TCR beta chains appeared HLA-restricted, with HLA associations seemingly driven largely by CMV exposure. In this cohort, only TCR beta chains were sequenced, and detectable features were limited by the absence of alpha or paired-chain data. In an earlier analysis of roughly 500 of the donors, most TCR beta V segments appeared in productive rearrangements about 87% or about 30% of the time, broadly matching IMGT annotations. Linkage disequilibrium might explain the correlated functional status among segregating V segments, but an unknown experimental factor could not be excluded. A further reported finding was that TCR beta sequences accurately predicted the HLA-A and HLA-B alleles for most subjects in the first cohort. The classifier was reported to diagnose cytomegalovirus status with high specificity and sensitivity in both the original cohort and the validation cohort. HLA typing was unavailable for some donors at each locus, so association tests used only the typed subset. A later analysis found that TCR association rates varied across HLA loci, with DRB1 alleles showing the most associated TCRs and HLA-C alleles the fewest. Roughly uniform sequencing depth across donors was assumed in presence/absence analyses, although this assumption may not hold. An association between a missense DCLRE1C variant and V-gene and J-gene trimming of TCR beta chains was found in a later genetic analysis and replicated in an independent cohort. Compared with equally common non-associated chains, HLA-associated TCR beta chains in a later analysis were more clonally expanded and had lower generation probabilities. Specific HLA alleles were associated with more than 15,000 TCR beta sequences at a false discovery rate of 0.05 in a later analysis. The authors suggested that the approach could potentially be generalized to other disease states and immunological phenotypes. The only immune exposure information available for the cohort was CMV serostatus. Most TCR sequences were observed very rarely across donors, whereas some public TCRs were present in many individuals. The 87-base-pair reads could not distinguish some IMGT-functional V segments, including TRBV6-2 and TRBV6-3, so those segments were excluded. When HLA alleles, especially DR and DQ, strongly co-occurred, TCR associations were difficult to assign to individual alleles. A cluster of highly shared sequence variants was judged likely to be a technical artifact of the sequencing pipeline. In vitro tests confirmed that a few of the cytomegalovirus-associated TCR beta chains recognize cytomegalovirus antigens.

In total, approximately 690 healthy bone marrow donors made up the cohort. Cohort members were all nominally healthy when sampled, although unrecorded immune exposures were likely present. The donor tested CMV seropositive, placing the donor among the roughly 300 seropositive members of the cohort. Every donor gave a peripheral blood sample, and the peripheral blood mononuclear cells from that sample were used for TCR beta sequencing. Genomic DNA extraction from the blood cell samples was performed with the Qiagen DNeasy Blood Extraction Kit. Trimming takes 4 bases off V and 4 bases off J; junction bases not matched to a gene: 10. CDR1 is given as PRHDT and CDR2 as FYEKMQ, both from the germline V gene (reference sequence). The CDR3 goes from the cysteine to the phenylalanine over 16 residues. Only CDR3 DNA is held: 48 bases, read in frame from base 1. This clone was counted a single time. Its antigen is currently not known. Base qualities are not at hand, and no much larger clone is one base apart.

Libraries came from the immunoSEQ multiplex PCR assay. A mixture of 60 forward primers for TCR Vbeta segments and 13 reverse primers for TCR Jbeta segments was used in the multiplex PCR. A multiplex PCR assay on genomic DNA amplified the CDR3 region of rearranged TCR beta genes. The amplified TCR beta libraries were sequenced on the Illumina HiSeq System as 87-base-pair reads. The published analysis was carried out like this. In a later analysis, some 80 million unique TCR beta chains were counted across the approximately 670 repertoires, and some 10 million of these chains were shared by at least two donors. Raw reads were error-corrected and collapsed into unique sequences by a nearest-neighbor algorithm in which closely related sequences were merged to remove PCR and sequencing errors. To assign V, D and J gene segments, CDR3 sequences were aligned to IMGT reference sequences. Each retained sequence needed at least a six-nucleotide match to both a V gene segment and a J gene segment. Rearrangements were called productive when the CDR3 lacked stop codons and stayed in frame with V and J; all others were non-productive. Following IMGT convention, CDR3 was defined as the stretch from the second conserved V-encoded cysteine to the conserved J-encoded phenylalanine. In an earlier analysis of approximately 500 of the donors, sequences lacking an unambiguous match to a single V gene segment were excluded. An earlier analysis of 500 to 600 of the donors classified V segments as functional when productive rearrangements were above 56.7% and as segregating when the standard deviation between donors was above 5%. A statistical classification framework was built for diagnosing cytomegalovirus status from the catalog of TCR beta chain sequences. In a later analysis, V and J genes were assigned by comparing TCR nucleotide sequences against IMGT/GENE-DB human TR gene sequences. Using the TCRdist pipeline, a later analysis assigned CDR3 sequences along with most-parsimonious VDJ recombination scenarios. A later analysis defined each TCR beta chain by its CDR3 amino acid sequence plus V-gene family, and excluded reads lacking a unique V-gene family. To address suspected cross-contamination and a sequencing artifact, a later analysis removed under 600 highly shared, low-generation-probability nucleotide sequences. In a later analysis, a clonal expansion index for each public chain was calculated from normalized within-repertoire ranks of inferred template counts. Generation probabilities in a later analysis came from a VDJ recombination model fitted to out-of-frame rearrangements, and those results were checked against IGoR. A later analysis scored TCR-TCR, TCR-HLA and TCR-CMV co-occurrence with hypergeometric tests, applying a repertoire-size bias correction to TCR pairs. False discovery rates were estimated in a later analysis by permuting HLA or CMV assignments 20 times. A later analysis grouped co-occurring TCRs with DBSCAN, adding TCRdist sequence similarity when clustering within HLA-allele-positive subsets. For co-occurrence clustering, repertoires with fewer than 30,000 or more than 120,000 public chains were excluded, along with 4 to 6 repertoires with anomalous nucleotide sharing. This is the immuneACCESS table as TCRdb keeps it, with only in-frame sequences that have V and J called. A part of the clones is gone; compared with another copy, unresolved V genes explain less than half, and the rest is unexplained. That table supplies the V and J calls and clone size; D and trimming were determined from the DNA. The table for this sample lists fewer than 80,000 clones; around 67% of them were counted only once. Under 7.5% of the sample rests with the top ten.

Sequenced: PBMCs. The sequence was obtained from a woman aged 50 to 65 in good health and CMV-seropositive. This chain is built from TRBV13 and TRBJ2-5; TRBD2 agrees with 9 junctional bases. The CDR3 protein sequence reads: CASSSNDGTSRETQYF. Read as DNA, the sequence is TGTGCCAGCAGCTCGAACGACGGGACTAGCCGAGAGACCCAGTACTTC.